The T cell receptor (beta chain) described here comes from a study of CD8 T cells in Susac syndrome. An input of about 0.5 to 1 ug of RNA was subjected to reverse transcription using random hexamers. MiXCR, applied by TCRdb to the immunoSEQ multiplex PCR reads, yields one record per CDR3 protein. Among over 150,000 distinct CDR3 sequences listed, about 93% were seen once. The junction had 10 bases not matched to a gene; V was cut back by 4 bases and J by 3 bases. The germline V gene has CDR1 DFQATT and CDR2 SNEGSKA (reference sequence). The CDR3 has 15 amino acids. This rearrangement joins TRBV20-1 to TRBJ2-7; TRBD2 aligns across 9 bases. The specimen sequenced was CD4+ T cells from PBMCs. The origin of this receptor is a human donor with Susac syndrome. This CDR3 reads CSAMRLAAGNYEQYF. The CDR3 bases are TGCAGTGCTATGAGACTAGCGGCCGGGAACTACGAGCAGTACTTC.